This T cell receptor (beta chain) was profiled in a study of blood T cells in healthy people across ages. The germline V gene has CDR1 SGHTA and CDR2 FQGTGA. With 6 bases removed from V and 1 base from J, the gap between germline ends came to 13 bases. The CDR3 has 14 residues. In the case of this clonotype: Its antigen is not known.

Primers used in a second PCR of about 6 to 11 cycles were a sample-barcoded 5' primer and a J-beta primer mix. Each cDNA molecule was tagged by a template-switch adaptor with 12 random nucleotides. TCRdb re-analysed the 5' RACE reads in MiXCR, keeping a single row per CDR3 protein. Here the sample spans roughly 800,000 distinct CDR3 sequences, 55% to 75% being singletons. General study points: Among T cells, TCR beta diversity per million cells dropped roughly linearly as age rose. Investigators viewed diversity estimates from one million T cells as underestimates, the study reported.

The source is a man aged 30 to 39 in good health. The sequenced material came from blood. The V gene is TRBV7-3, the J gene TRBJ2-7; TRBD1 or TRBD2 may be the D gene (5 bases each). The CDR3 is CASRHRDPSYEQYF. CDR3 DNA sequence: TGTGCCAGCAGACACCGGGACCCTTCCTACGAGCAGTACTTC.